Listed here is a single T cell receptor beta chain. A read error may account for a junction end that differs from germline. The record originates from a study of response to subunit inactivated influenza vaccine. TCRdb called the RT-PCR reads again in MiXCR, with one record for every CDR3 protein. This sample has a few hundred thousand distinct CDR3 sequences, with 11% found just once. There are 13 residues in the CDR3. The germline gives CDR1 MDHEN, CDR2 SYDVKM. This sample also appeared in a second study, on T cells expressing NK-cell markers. From that paper: The authors made TCR beta cDNA libraries by 5'RACE template switching. This switching added a universal primer site and UMIs. Restriction of sorting to alpha-beta TCR T cells was accomplished in several experiments using an anti-gamma-delta TCR antibody.

Here the sequenced sample was PBMCs from blood, taken on the day of vaccination. The chain uses TRBV28 and TRBJ2-1, with 10 bases aligning to TRBD2. The receptor was derived from a man aged 50-59 years who received an inactivated influenza vaccine. CDR3: CASSPGTSVGSGF. DNA for the CDR3: TGTGCCAGCAGTCCCGGGACTAGCGTGGGAAGCGGATTC.